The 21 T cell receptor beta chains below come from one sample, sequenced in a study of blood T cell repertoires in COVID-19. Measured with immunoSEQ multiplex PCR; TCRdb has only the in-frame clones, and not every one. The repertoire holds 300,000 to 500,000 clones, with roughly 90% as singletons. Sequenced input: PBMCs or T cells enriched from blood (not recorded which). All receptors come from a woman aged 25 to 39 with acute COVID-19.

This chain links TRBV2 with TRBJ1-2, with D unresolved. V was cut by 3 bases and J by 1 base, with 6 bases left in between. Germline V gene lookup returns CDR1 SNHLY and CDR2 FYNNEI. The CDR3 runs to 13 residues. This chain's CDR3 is CASSDPHNYGYTF. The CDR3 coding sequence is TGTGCCAGCAGTGATCCCCATAACTATGGCTACACCTTC.

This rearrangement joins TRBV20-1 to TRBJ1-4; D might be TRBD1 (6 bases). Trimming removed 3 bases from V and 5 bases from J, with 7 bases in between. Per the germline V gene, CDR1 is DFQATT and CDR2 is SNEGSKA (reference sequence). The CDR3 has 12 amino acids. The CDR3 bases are TGCAGTGCTAGTAGGGGGAATGAAAAACTGTTTTTT. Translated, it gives CSASRGNEKLFF.

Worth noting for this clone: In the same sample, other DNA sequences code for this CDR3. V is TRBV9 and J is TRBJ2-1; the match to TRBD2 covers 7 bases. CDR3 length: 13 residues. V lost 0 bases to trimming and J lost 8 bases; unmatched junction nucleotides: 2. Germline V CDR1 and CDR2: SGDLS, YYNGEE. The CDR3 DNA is TGTGCCAGCAGCGTAGGTGGGGGGGATGAGCAGTTCTTC. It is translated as CASSVGGGDEQFF.

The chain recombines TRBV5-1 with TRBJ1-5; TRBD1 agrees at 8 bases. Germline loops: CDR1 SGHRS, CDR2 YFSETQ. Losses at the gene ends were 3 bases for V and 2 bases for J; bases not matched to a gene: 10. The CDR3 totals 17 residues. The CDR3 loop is CASSSQPQGEGNQPQHF. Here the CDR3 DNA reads TGCGCCAGCAGCTCTCAACCACAGGGGGAGGGCAATCAGCCCCAGCATTTT.

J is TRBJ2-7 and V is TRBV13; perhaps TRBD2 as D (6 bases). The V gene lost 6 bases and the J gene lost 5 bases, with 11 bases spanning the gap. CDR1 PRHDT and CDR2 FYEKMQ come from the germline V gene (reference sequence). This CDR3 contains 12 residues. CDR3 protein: CASRWGVDEQYF. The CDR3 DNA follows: TGTGCCAGCAGATGGGGGGTAGACGAGCAGTACTTC. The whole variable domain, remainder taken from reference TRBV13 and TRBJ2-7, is AAGVIQSPRHLIKEKRETATLKCYPIPRHDTVYWYQQGPGQDPQFLISFYEKMQSDKGSIPDRFSAQQFSDYHSELNMSSLELGDSALYFCASRWGVDEQYFGPGTRLTVT.

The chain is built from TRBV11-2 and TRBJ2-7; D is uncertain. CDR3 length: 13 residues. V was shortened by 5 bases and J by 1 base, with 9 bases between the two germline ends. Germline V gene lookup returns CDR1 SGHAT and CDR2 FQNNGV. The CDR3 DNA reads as TGTGCCAGCAGCCCCAGGCAATCCTACGAGCAGTACTTC. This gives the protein CASSPRQSYEQYF.

For the CDR3, the DNA is TGTGCCAGCAGAGACGAACCGGGACAGGGAAACTATGGCTACGCCTTC. This encodes CASRDEPGQGNYGYAF. This sequence joins TRBV21-1 and TRBJ1-2; TRBD1, the table's D call, was not compared with the DNA. TRBV21-1 is reported as a pseudogene. CDR3 size: 16 residues.

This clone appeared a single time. CDR3 protein: CATMLERHTIYF. DNA of the CDR3: TGTGCCACAATGCTCGAGCGGCACACCATATATTTT. The J gene is TRBJ1-3, the V gene TRBV12-3 or TRBV12-4; D uncertain. V was shortened by 10 bases and J by 8 bases, with 15 bases between the two germline ends. This CDR3 comprises 12 residues.

CDR3 in amino acids: CASSLGSGPQETQYF. The CDR3 nucleotides read TGCGCCAGCAGCTTGGGCAGCGGGCCCCAAGAGACCCAGTACTTC. This chain connects TRBV5-1 to TRBJ2-5; D possibly corresponds to TRBD2 (6 bases). The V gene lost 0 bases and the J gene lost 1 base, with 10 bases spanning the gap. Germline CDR1 is SGHRS and CDR2 is YFSETQ. The CDR3 runs to 15 residues.

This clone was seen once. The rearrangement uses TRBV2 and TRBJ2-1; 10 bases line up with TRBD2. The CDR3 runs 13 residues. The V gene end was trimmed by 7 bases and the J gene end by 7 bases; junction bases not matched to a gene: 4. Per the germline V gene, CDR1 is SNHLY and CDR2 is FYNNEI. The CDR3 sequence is CASKASGGNEQFF. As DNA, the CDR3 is TGTGCCAGCAAGGCTAGCGGGGGTAATGAGCAGTTCTTC.

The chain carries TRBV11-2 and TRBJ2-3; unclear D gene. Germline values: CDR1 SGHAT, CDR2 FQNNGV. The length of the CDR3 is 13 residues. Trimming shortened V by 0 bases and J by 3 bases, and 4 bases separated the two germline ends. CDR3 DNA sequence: TGTGCCAGCAGCTTAGATCCGACAGATACGCAGTATTTT. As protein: CASSLDPTDTQYF. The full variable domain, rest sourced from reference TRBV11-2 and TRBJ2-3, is EAGVAQSPRYKIIEKRQSVAFWCNPISGHATLYWYQQILGQGPKLLIQFQNNGVVDDSQLPKDRFSAERLKGVDSTLKIQPAKLEDSAVYLCASSLDPTDTQYFGPGTRLTVL.

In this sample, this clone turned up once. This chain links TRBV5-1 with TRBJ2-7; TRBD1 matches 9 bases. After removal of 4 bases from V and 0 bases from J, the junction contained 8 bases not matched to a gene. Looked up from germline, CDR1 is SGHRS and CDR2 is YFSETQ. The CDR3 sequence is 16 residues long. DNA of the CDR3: TGCGCCAGCAGCCCCTCCGACAGGGGGTTCTCCTACGAGCAGTACTTC. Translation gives CASSPSDRGFSYEQYF.

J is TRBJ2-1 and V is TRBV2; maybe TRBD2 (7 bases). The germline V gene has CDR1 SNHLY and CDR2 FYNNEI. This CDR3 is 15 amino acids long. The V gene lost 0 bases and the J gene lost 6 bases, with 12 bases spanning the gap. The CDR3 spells CASSEAGGPGNEQFF. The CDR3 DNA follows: TGTGCCAGCAGTGAAGCGGGGGGGCCGGGCAATGAGCAGTTCTTC.

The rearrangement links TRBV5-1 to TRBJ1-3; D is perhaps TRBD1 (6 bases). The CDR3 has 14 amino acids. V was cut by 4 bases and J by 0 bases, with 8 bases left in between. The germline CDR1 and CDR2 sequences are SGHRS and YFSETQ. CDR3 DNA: TGCGCCAGCAGCAGGACAGACTCTGGAAACACCATATATTTT. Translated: CASSRTDSGNTIYF.

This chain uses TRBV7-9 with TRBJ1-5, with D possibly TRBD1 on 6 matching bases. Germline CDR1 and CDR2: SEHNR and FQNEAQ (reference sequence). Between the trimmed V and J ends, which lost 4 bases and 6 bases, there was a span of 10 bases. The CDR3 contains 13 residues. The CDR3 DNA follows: TGTGCCAGCAGCTCAACAGGGACTCAGCCCCAGCATTTT. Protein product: CASSSTGTQPQHF.

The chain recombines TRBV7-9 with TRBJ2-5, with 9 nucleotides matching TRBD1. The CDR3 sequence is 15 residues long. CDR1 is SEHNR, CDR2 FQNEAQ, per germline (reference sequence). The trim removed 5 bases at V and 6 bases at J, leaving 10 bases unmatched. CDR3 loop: CASSLTTGGSKTQYF. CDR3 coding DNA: TGTGCCAGCAGCCTTACGACAGGGGGTAGCAAGACCCAGTACTTC. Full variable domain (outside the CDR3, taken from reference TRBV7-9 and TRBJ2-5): DTGVSQNPRHKITKRGQNVTFRCDPISEHNRLYWYRQTLGQGPEFLTYFQNEAQLEKSRLLSDRFSAERPKGSFSTLEIQRTEQGDSAMYLCASSLTTGGSKTQYFGPGTRLLVL.

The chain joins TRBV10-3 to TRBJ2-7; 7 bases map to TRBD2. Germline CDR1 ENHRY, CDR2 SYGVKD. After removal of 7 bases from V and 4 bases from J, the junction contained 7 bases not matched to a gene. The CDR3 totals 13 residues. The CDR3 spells CAITPREGYEQYF. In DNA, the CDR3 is TGTGCCATCACGCCCAGGGAGGGGTACGAGCAGTACTTC.

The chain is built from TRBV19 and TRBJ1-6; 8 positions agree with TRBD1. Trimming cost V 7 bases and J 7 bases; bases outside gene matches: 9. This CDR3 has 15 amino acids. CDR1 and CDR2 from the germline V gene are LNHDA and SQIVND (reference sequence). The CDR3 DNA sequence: TGTGCCAGTACCGATAGGACAGGGAAAAATTCACCCCTCCACTTT. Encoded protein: CASTDRTGKNSPLHF. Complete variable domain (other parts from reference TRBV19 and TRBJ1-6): DGGITQSPKYLFRKEGQNVTLSCEQNLNHDAMYWYRQDPGQGLRLIYYSQIVNDFQKGDIAEGYSVSREKKESFPLTVTSAQKNPTAFYLCASTDRTGKNSPLHFGNGTRLTVT.

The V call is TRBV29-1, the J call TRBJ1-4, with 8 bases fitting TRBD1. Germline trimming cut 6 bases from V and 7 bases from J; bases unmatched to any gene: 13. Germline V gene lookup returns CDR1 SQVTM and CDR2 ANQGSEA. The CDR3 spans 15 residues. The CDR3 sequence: CSVPSQGAGGEKLFF. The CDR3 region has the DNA TGCAGCGTGCCATCCCAGGGGGCTGGGGGTGAAAAACTGTTTTTT.

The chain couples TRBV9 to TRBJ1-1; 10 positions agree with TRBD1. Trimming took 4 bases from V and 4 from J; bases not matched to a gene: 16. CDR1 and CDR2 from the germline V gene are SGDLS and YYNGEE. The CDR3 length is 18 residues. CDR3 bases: TGTGCCAGCAGCCTAACCTGGGACAGGGGCCGTGTAGGCACTGAAGCTTTCTTT. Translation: CASSLTWDRGRVGTEAFF. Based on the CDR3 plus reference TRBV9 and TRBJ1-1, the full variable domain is DSGVTQTPKHLITATGQRVTLRCSPRSGDLSVYWYQQSLDQGLQFLIQYYNGEERAKGNILERFSAQQFPDLHSELNLSSLELGDSALYFCASSLTWDRGRVGTEAFFGQGTRLTVV.

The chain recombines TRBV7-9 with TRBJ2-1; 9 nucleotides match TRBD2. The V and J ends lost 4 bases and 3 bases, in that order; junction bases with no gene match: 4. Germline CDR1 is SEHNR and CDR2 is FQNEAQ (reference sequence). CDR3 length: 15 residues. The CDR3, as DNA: TGTGCCAGCAGCTGGGCGGGGGGGCTCTACAATGAGCAGTTCTTC. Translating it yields CASSWAGGLYNEQFF.